Following are 14 T cell receptor beta chains from one sample sequenced in a study of T cells in women clearing cervical HPV infection. Libraries were prepared by immunoSEQ multiplex PCR; TCRdb keeps only in-frame clonotypes and omits some of them. The sample includes around 25,000 clones. Material for sequencing was blood buffy coat. The receptors here all came from a woman between 18 and 69 years old with a cervical HPV16 infection that either progressed to CIN3+ or cleared (not recorded which).

The CDR3 spells CASSLVSGYGYTF. The DNA read from the CDR3 is TGTGCCAGCAGCTTAGTCTCGGGGTATGGC. The chain recombines TRBV11-2 with TRBJ1-2, with unresolved D. The sequenced fragment ends 3 residues before the CDR3 boundary, so the rest is inferred from the germline J gene. Trimming took 1 base from V and 5 from J, leaving 8 bases between them. The CDR3 sequence is 13 residues long. In germline, CDR1 is SGHAT, CDR2 FQNNGV.

Points on this clone: The read comes to an end 3 residues before the CDR3 does, leaving the germline J gene to fill in the end. V usage is TRBV7-9 and J usage is TRBJ1-1; D is possibly TRBD1 (6 bases). The germline gives CDR1 SEHNR, CDR2 FQNEAQ (reference sequence). This CDR3 contains 14 residues. Trimming took off 4 bases at V and 1 base at J, with 10 bases between the two ends. The sequenced CDR3 bases are TGTGCCAGCAGCTACGGACAGCAGAACACTGAA. Protein product: CASSYGQQNTE. The full CDR3 is CASSYGQQNTEAFF.

Regarding this clone: The read terminates 3 residues before the CDR3 end, so the remaining end is supplied by the germline J gene. The chain couples TRBV29-1 to TRBJ2-7; 8 bases agree with TRBD2. This CDR3 comprises 15 residues. The J segment lost 5 bases and the V segment lost 5 bases, leaving 14 bases of the junction unmatched. Germline V CDR1 and CDR2: SQVTM, ANQGSEA. The CDR3 loop reads CSVLGVAGMRDEQYF. CDR3 DNA (partial): TGCAGCGTTCTCGGGGTAGCGGGAATGAGGGACGAG.

Note on this clone: The read terminates 3 residues before the CDR3 end, so the remaining end is supplied by the germline J gene. The chain carries TRBV19 and TRBJ2-2; the match to TRBD1 covers 9 bases. The CDR3 runs 15 residues. CDR1 LNHDA and CDR2 SQIVND come from the germline V gene (reference sequence). J lost 6 bases, V lost 7 bases, and 9 bases had no gene match. CDR3 loop: CASTYRDRVPGELFF. Incomplete CDR3 DNA: TGTGCCAGTACGTATCGGGACAGGGTTCCCGGGGAG.

CDR3 bases read: TGTGCCAGTAGTAACCGAAACAGGGTTCGGGATCAGCCG. Encoded protein: CASSNRNRVRDQP. The whole CDR3 protein reads CASSNRNRVRDQPQYF. The chain links TRBV19 to TRBJ2-3, with D perhaps TRBD1 (6 bases). The CDR3 is cut off 3 residues early in the read; its end comes from the germline J gene. The germline V gene has CDR1 LNHDA and CDR2 SQIVND (reference sequence). The CDR3 has 16 amino acids.

To note about this clone: The DNA ends 3 residues before the CDR3 does, and the rest of the CDR3 is filled in from the germline J gene. This sequence joins TRBV29-1 and TRBJ2-3; TRBD2 aligns across 9 bases. Germline assignment: CDR1 SQVTM and CDR2 ANQGSEA. V lost 4 bases to trimming and J lost 4 bases; unmatched junction nucleotides: 18. The CDR3 has 18 residues. This CDR3 reads CSVGGYSGSTGSPDTQYF. The sequenced CDR3 bases are TGCAGCGTTGGGGGGTATAGCGGGAGTACCGGGTCCCCAGATACG.

Of note for this clone: The sequence runs out 3 residues before the end of the CDR3; the remainder is reconstructed from the germline J gene. The chain uses TRBV5-6 and TRBJ2-4; possibly TRBD2 for D (5 bases). CDR3 size: 15 residues. V was pared by 5 bases and J by 6 bases, with 18 bases between. The V gene's germline CDR1 is SGHDT and CDR2 YYEEEE. The part of the CDR3 DNA that was read is TGTGCCAGCAGATACCTTCTCAGCGGTCCAAACATT. Translating it yields CASRYLLSGPNI. In full, the CDR3 reads CASRYLLSGPNIQYF.

In regard to this clone: The read terminates 3 residues before the CDR3 end, so the remaining end is supplied by the germline J gene. V gene TRBV2 combines with J gene TRBJ1-4, with D perhaps matching TRBD1 (5 bases). This CDR3 is built from 15 residues. V was pared by 4 bases and J by 8 bases, with 17 bases between. Per the germline V gene, CDR1 is SNHLY and CDR2 is FYNNEI. CDR3 bases read: TGTGCCAGCAGTGGTGGGGGGATTCAGTCGGAAAAA. Translated: CASSGGGIQSEK. The entire CDR3 protein reads CASSGGGIQSEKLFF.

With regard to this clone: The DNA ends 3 residues before the CDR3 does, and the rest of the CDR3 is filled in from the germline J gene. The J gene is TRBJ1-5, the V gene TRBV7-2, with unresolved D. The CDR3 length is 15 residues. Trimming removed 5 bases from V and 4 bases from J, with 15 bases in between. Germline CDR1 is SGHTA and CDR2 is FQGNSA. CDR3 bases read: TGTGCCAGCAGCCCGAGCGGGCTTTTAAATCAGCCC. Translating it yields CASSPSGLLNQP. The complete CDR3 protein is CASSPSGLLNQPQHF.

Worth noting for this clone: The read gets to within 3 residues of the CDR3 end, and the germline J gene fills in the rest. The rearrangement uses TRBV20-1 and TRBJ1-6; D might be TRBD1 (6 bases). The CDR3 consists of 13 residues. The V end was cut by 4 bases, the J end by 7 bases, with 11 bases between. CDR1 DFQATT and CDR2 SNEGSKA come from the germline V gene (reference sequence). The CDR3 bases that were read are TGCAGTGCTACCGGTGGGGGCAATTCACCC. This gives the protein CSATGGGNSP. The whole CDR3 is CSATGGGNSPLHF.

As regards this clone: The observed sequence ends 3 residues before the CDR3 terminus, with the missing tail filled in from the germline J gene. This rearrangement joins TRBV5-1 to TRBJ2-7, with D maybe TRBD1 (5 bases). This CDR3 has 13 amino acids. V was cut by 6 bases and J by 1 base, with 11 bases left in between. Germline V gene data show CDR1 as SGHRS and CDR2 as YFSETQ. CDR3 bases read: TGCGCCAGCAACCCCACAGGTTCCTACGAG. Its protein is CASNPTGSYE. The CDR3 as a whole reads CASNPTGSYEQYF. Drawing the rest from reference TRBV5-1 and TRBJ2-7, the complete variable domain is KAGVTQTPRYLIKTRGQQVTLSCSPISGHRSVSWYQQTPGQGLQFLFEYFSETQRNKGNFPGRFSGRQFSNSRSEMNVSTLELGDSALYLCASNPTGSYEQYFGPGTRLTVT.

Turning to this clone: The junction differs from germline at one of its ends, possibly a read error. The CDR3 is cut off 3 residues early in the read; its end comes from the germline J gene. Within the sample, other DNA sequences also encode this same CDR3. This chain joins TRBV30 and TRBJ1-3; D unclear. Germline V CDR1 and CDR2: GTSNPN, SVGIG (reference sequence). CDR3 length: 16 residues. Partial CDR3 DNA: TGTGCCTGGAGAAGACTCGGGTTATTTCCTTCAAACACG. This codes for CAWRRLGLFPSNT. The full CDR3 protein is CAWRRLGLFPSNTIYF.

In regard to this clone: The read is 3 residues too short to cover the CDR3 end, so that end is filled in from the germline J gene. The gene calls are TRBV30 and TRBJ1-1; TRBD1 matches at 7 bases. Germline lookup yields CDR1 GTSNPN and CDR2 SVGIG (reference sequence). The length of the CDR3 is 14 residues. The CDR3 is CASRVKRGPERAFF. Partial CDR3 DNA: TGTGCCTCTAGGGTAAAAAGGGGGCCCGAGCGA. Looking up the rest from reference TRBV30 and TRBJ1-1 gives the full variable domain: SQTIHQWPATLVQPVGSPLSLECTVEGTSNPNLYWYRQAAGRGLQLLFYSVGIGQISSEVPQNLSASRPQDRQFILSSKKLLLSDSGFYLCASRVKRGPERAFFGQGTRLTVV.

For this clone: From the germline J gene comes the end of the CDR3, since the read stops 3 residues before it. The V call is TRBV6-2 or TRBV6-3, the J call TRBJ2-7; 9 nucleotides align to TRBD1. Germline CDR1 is MNHEY and CDR2 is SVGEGT. The ends lost 2 bases at V and 6 bases at J; junction bases unmatched: 8. The CDR3 is 15 residues long. CDR3 amino acids: CASSYLGTGLSEQYF. The DNA read from the CDR3 is TGTGCCAGCAGTTACCTCGGGACAGGGTTGTCCGAG.